Shown below are 20 T cell receptor beta chains from a single sample sequenced in a study of OX40 agonist ivuxolimab in advanced cancers. Library preparation used the immunoSEQ multiplex PCR assay. TCRdb took this table from immuneACCESS and kept in-frame rearrangements with V and J called. Such tables lack part of the clones; where checked against another copy, unresolved V genes explain under half of the gap, and the rest is unexplained. Here the sample has 60,000 to 80,000 clones; 80% to 95% occur a single time. The ten largest account for around 0.46% of the sample. Sequencing used CD4+ or CD8+ T cells sorted from blood, obtained in a trial of the OX40 agonist ivuxolimab. The receptors originated from an adult with an advanced solid tumor such as melanoma, head and neck, liver or kidney cancer.

The chain has TRBV6-1 and TRBJ1-1; 12 nucleotides match TRBD1. This CDR3 region has 18 residues. Germline V gives CDR1 MNHNS, CDR2 SASEGT. Trimming removed 7 bases from V and 4 bases from J; junction bases left unmatched: 16. The CDR3 DNA reads TGTGCCAGCACTGATAGGGGGACAGGGGGCTTTTTGACCACTGAAGCTTTCTTT. The encoded protein is CASTDRGTGGFLTTEAFF.

The chain recombines TRBV5-4 with TRBJ1-1, with 12 bases aligning to TRBD1. Looked up from germline, CDR1 is SGHNT and CDR2 is YYREEE (reference sequence). V lost 0 bases and J lost 4; bases outside the gene matches: 7. The CDR3 has 17 residues. The CDR3 bases are TGTGCCAGCAGCTTGGCAGGGACAGGGGGCGGGAGCACTGAAGCTTTCTTT. Amino acids: CASSLAGTGGGSTEAFF.

The chain carries TRBV25-1 and TRBJ1-4; TRBD1 is a possible D gene (6 bases). CDR1 is MGHDK, CDR2 SYGVNS, per germline. The CDR3 runs to 15 residues. V lost 7 bases, J lost 2 bases, and 14 bases lay in between. CDR3 amino acids: CASKPTGTTNEKLFF. The CDR3 DNA reads TGTGCCAGCAAACCTACAGGGACGACTAATGAAAAACTGTTTTTT.

This chain connects TRBV7-2 to TRBJ1-1; TRBD1 aligns across 9 bases. The V segment lost 4 bases and the J segment 6 bases; nucleotides outside the gene matches: 9. CDR3 length: 15 amino acids. Germline V gene data show CDR1 as SGHTA and CDR2 as FQGNSA. The CDR3 here is CASSSGQGGFAEAFF. CDR3 nucleotide sequence: TGTGCCAGCAGCTCGGGACAGGGCGGTTTCGCTGAAGCTTTCTTT.

This sequence joins TRBV7-2 and TRBJ1-6, with TRBD1 as a possible D gene (5 bases). This CDR3 has 14 residues. Germline V lookup: CDR1 SGHTA, CDR2 FQGNSA. The V and J ends lost 3 bases and 10 bases respectively, with 13 bases between them. For the CDR3, the DNA is TGTGCCAGCAGCTTCTTAGGGGAGGGATCACCCCTCCACTTT. Its protein product is CASSFLGEGSPLHF.

The J gene is TRBJ2-3, the V gene TRBV11-2, with a weak D call TRBD2 (5 bases). The CDR3 consists of 16 residues. V lost 4 bases to trimming and J lost 5 bases, with 19 bases between them. Per germline, CDR1 SGHAT and CDR2 FQNNGV. Written as DNA, the CDR3 is TGTGCCAGCAGCTCGGGCCGGGATCCGCATGGAGATACGCAGTATTTT. This gives the protein CASSSGRDPHGDTQYF.

This clone came up once. The chain employs TRBV27 and TRBJ2-3; the match to TRBD2 covers 11 bases. CDR3 length equals 16 residues. V was pared by 3 bases and J by 4 bases, with 6 bases of the junction left unmatched. Germline V gene sequence: CDR1 MNHEY, CDR2 SMNVEV (reference sequence). Written as DNA, the CDR3 is TGTGCCAGCAGTTTCCGTAGCGGGAGGGGTCCAGATACGCAGTATTTT. It is translated as CASSFRSGRGPDTQYF.

This sequence joins TRBV18 and TRBJ2-7; 8 nucleotides match TRBD1. V was clipped by 5 bases and J by 5 bases; unmatched bases: 5. Germline loops: CDR1 KGHSH, CDR2 LQKENI. The CDR3 covers 13 residues. CDR3 amino acids: CASSSGTGDEQYF. For the CDR3, the DNA is TGTGCCAGCTCATCCGGGACAGGCGACGAGCAGTACTTC.

The V and J genes are TRBV30 and TRBJ2-3; tentatively, D is TRBD1 or TRBD2 (5 bases each). V lost 4 bases and J 2 bases, leaving 19 bases between the germline ends. CDR3 size: 16 residues. The V gene's germline CDR1 is GTSNPN and CDR2 SVGIG (reference sequence). CDR3 protein: CAWTNPRDGTTDTQYF. The CDR3 DNA sequence: TGTGCCTGGACCAACCCCCGGGACGGAACCACAGATACGCAGTATTTT.

The chain recombines TRBV10-1 with TRBJ2-7; TRBD2 aligns across 9 bases. CDR3 size: 14 residues. Germline CDR1 reads WNHNN; CDR2 reads SYGVQD (reference sequence). V shed 4 bases, J shed 3 bases, and the junction held 4 bases outside the gene matches. The CDR3 DNA reads as TGCGCCAGCAGTGGTAGCGGGAGTATCTACGAGCAGTACTTC. Translating it yields CASSGSGSIYEQYF.

This clone occurred once. J is TRBJ2-1 and V is TRBV6-5; tentative D call: TRBD1 (6 bases). The V gene lost 6 bases and the J gene lost 5 bases, with 14 bases spanning the gap. Germline CDR1 is MNHEY and CDR2 is SVGAGI. CDR3 length equals 14 residues. The CDR3 DNA reads TGTGCCAGCAGACCACAGGGACGGGACAATGAGCAGTTCTTC. It yields the protein CASRPQGRDNEQFF.

The chain combines TRBV2 with TRBJ1-5, with D unclear. The V gene lost 6 bases and the J gene lost 0 bases, with 12 bases spanning the gap. The CDR3 runs 15 residues. From germline, CDR1 is SNHLY and CDR2 FYNNEI. The CDR3 coding sequence is TGTGCCAGCAGCGACCGCCCAGGTAGCAATCAGCCCCAGCATTTT. Amino acids: CASSDRPGSNQPQHF.

This sequence joins TRBV6-1 and TRBJ2-5; 11 bases are a match to TRBD2. V shed 4 bases and J 4 bases; nucleotides not matched to a gene: 2. The germline CDR1 and CDR2 sequences are MNHNS and SASEGT. This CDR3 has 14 residues. This chain's CDR3 is CASSGLAGLETQYF. In nucleotides, the CDR3 is TGTGCCAGCAGTGGACTAGCGGGACTAGAGACCCAGTACTTC.

The chain recombines TRBV11-2 with TRBJ2-1; no reliable D call. CDR3 length: 16 amino acids. Germline CDR1 SGHAT, CDR2 FQNNGV. V gave up 5 bases and J gave up 0 bases, with 14 bases separating them. The CDR3 sequence: CASSLRIQSSYNEQFF. The CDR3 bases are TGTGCCAGCAGCCTCAGAATTCAGAGCTCCTACAATGAGCAGTTCTTC.

This chain connects TRBV5-1 to TRBJ1-1; D is ambiguous. This CDR3 region has 13 residues. Germline-derived CDR1 and CDR2 are SGHRS and YFSETQ. With 6 bases removed from V and 0 bases from J, the gap between germline ends came to 9 bases. The CDR3 spells CASMEQMNTEAFF. CDR3 bases: TGCGCCAGCATGGAGCAGATGAACACTGAAGCTTTCTTT. The full variable domain, completed using reference TRBV5-1 and TRBJ1-1, is KAGVTQTPRYLIKTRGQQVTLSCSPISGHRSVSWYQQTPGQGLQFLFEYFSETQRNKGNFPGRFSGRQFSNSRSEMNVSTLELGDSALYLCASMEQMNTEAFFGQGTRLTVV.

The chain employs TRBV27 and TRBJ2-2; TRBD2 agrees at 15 bases. Losses at the gene ends were 6 bases for V and 7 bases for J; bases not matched to a gene: 9. This CDR3 has 17 amino acids. CDR1 and CDR2 from the germline V gene are MNHEY and SMNVEV (reference sequence). In nucleotides, the CDR3 is TGTGCCAGCAGCCCCCCTCTGGGACTAGCGGGAGGCGGGGAGCTGTTTTTT. It is translated as CASSPPLGLAGGGELFF.

The chain links TRBV5-6 to TRBJ2-7; D is unclear. Germline V gene data show CDR1 as SGHDT and CDR2 as YYEEEE. V gave up 0 bases and J gave up 0 bases, with 7 bases separating them. This CDR3 is 14 amino acids long. CDR3 DNA: TGTGCCAGCAGCTTGGTCTCCCTCTCCTACGAGCAGTACTTC. It yields the protein CASSLVSLSYEQYF.

The V and J genes are TRBV27 and TRBJ2-7, with 9 bases that match TRBD2. Germline assignment: CDR1 MNHEY and CDR2 SMNVEV (reference sequence). The V and J ends lost 6 bases and 3 bases, in that order; junction bases with no gene match: 9. There are 15 residues in the CDR3. Here the CDR3 DNA reads TGTGCCAGCAGAACTCTTAGCGGGAGAGACTACGAGCAGTACTTC. It encodes CASRTLSGRDYEQYF.

This rearrangement joins TRBV29-1 to TRBJ2-3; 11 positions agree with TRBD2. V lost 4 bases, J lost 11 bases, and 14 bases stayed unmatched. The CDR3 has 15 residues. Per germline, CDR1 SQVTM and CDR2 ANQGSEA. The DNA of the CDR3 is TGCAGCGTTGTTCGACAGACGAGCACTAGCGGGAGGCAGTATTTT. This codes for CSVVRQTSTSGRQYF.

The chain uses TRBV6-4 and TRBJ1-1; D not resolved. The CDR3 totals 13 residues. Per the germline V gene, CDR1 is MRHNA and CDR2 is SNTAGT. V lost 4 bases to trimming and J lost 1 base, with 7 bases between them. The CDR3 DNA reads TGTGCCAGCAGTGCGGGGTGGAACACTGAAGCTTTCTTT. It translates to CASSAGWNTEAFF.